This T cell receptor beta chain came from a study of beta chain features in type 1 diabetes. Trimming stripped 6 bases from V and 0 bases from J, with 4 bases between. The germline CDR1 and CDR2 sequences are SQVTM and ANQGSEA. The CDR3 has 11 residues. The whole isolated RNA underwent reverse transcription, so sequencing captured expressed TCRB transcripts. Assay: immunoSEQ multiplex PCR; the TCRdb copy retains only in-frame clones and omits some. This sample has hundreds of thousands of clones, with roughly an eighth found just once. Whole-study results and caveats: Across all four CD4+ subsets, people with type 1 diabetes showed modestly shorter TCRB CDR3s.

This clone has only a few counts. Its antigen remains unknown. Other nucleotide sequences from this sample produce the same CDR3. One heparinised draw of blood, averaging roughly 110 mL, came from each donor. Material for sequencing was naive CD4+ T cells from blood. The TCR was taken from a man younger than 35 with type 1 diabetes. The chain carries TRBV29-1 and TRBJ2-3, with D uncertain. This CDR3 is CSVDSTDTQYF. As DNA, the CDR3 is TGCAGCGTGGATAGCACAGATACGCAGTATTTT.